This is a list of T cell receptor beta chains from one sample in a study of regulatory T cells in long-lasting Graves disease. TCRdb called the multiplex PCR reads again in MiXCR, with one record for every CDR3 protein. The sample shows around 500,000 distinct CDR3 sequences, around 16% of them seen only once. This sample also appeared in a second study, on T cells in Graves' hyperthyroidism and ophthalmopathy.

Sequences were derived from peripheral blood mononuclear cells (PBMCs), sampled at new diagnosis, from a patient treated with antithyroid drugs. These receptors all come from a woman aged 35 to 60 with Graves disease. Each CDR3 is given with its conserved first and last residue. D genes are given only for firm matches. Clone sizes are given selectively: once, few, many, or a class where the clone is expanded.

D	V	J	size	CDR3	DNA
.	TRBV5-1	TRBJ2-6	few	CASSRTTVLDSGANVLTF	TGCGCCAGCAGCCGAACGACAGTGCTAGACTCTGGGGCCAACGTCCTGACTTTC
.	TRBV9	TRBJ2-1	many	CASSVGVGSSYNEQFF	TGTGCCAGCAGCGTAGGCGTGGGGAGCTCCTACAATGAGCAGTTCTTC
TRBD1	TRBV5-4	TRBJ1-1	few	CASSLATGDTEAFF	TGTGCCAGCAGCTTGGCCACAGGGGACACTGAAGCTTTCTTT
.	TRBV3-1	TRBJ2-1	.	CASSHGLSSYNEQFF	TGTGCCAGCAGCCACGGGCTAAGCTCCTACAATGAGCAGTTCTTC
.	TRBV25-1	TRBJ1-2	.	CASSVSREGGYTF	TGTGCCAGCAGTGTTAGCAGGGAGGGAGGCTACACCTTC
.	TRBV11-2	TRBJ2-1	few	CASSPMRAPYNEQFF	TGTGCCAGCAGCCCAATGAGGGCCCCCTACAATGAGCAGTTCTTC
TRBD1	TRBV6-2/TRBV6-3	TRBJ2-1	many	CASSEGTGVHEQFF	TGTGCCAGCAGTGAGGGGACAGGGGTACATGAGCAGTTCTTC
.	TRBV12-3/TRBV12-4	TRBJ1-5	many	CASSLGDGANQPQHF	TGTGCCAGCAGTTTAGGGGATGGGGCAAATCAGCCCCAGCATTTT
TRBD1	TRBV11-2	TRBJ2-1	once	CASSLGGTVDYNEQFF	TGTGCCAGCAGCTTAGGTGGGACAGTTGACTACAATGAGCAGTTCTTC
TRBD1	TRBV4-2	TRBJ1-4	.	CASSQAPGQGREKLFF	TGTGCCAGCAGCCAAGCCCCGGGACAGGGGAGAGAAAAACTGTTTTTT
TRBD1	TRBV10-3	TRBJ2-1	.	CAISQDRGRNEQFF	TGTGCCATCAGTCAAGACAGGGGGCGAAATGAGCAGTTCTTC
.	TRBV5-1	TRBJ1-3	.	CASSLGLAGLSGNTIYF	TGCGCCAGCAGCTTGGGTCTGGCAGGGCTCTCTGGAAACACCATATATTTT
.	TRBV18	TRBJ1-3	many	CASSLSSISGNTIYF	TGTGCCAGCTCACTAAGCTCCATCAGTGGAAACACCATATATTTT
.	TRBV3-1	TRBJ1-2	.	CASSPGGRSGGYTF	TGTGCCAGCAGCCCGGGCGGCCGCTCGGGGGGCTACACCTTC
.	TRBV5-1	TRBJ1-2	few	CASSLPRGSEDYGYTF	TGCGCCAGCAGCTTACCCCGCGGGTCAGAAGACTATGGCTACACCTTC
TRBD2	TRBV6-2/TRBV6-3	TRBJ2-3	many	CASSYDLAGGGDTQYF	TGTGCCAGCAGTTACGACCTAGCGGGGGGCGGAGATACGCAGTATTTT
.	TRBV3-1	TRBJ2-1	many	CASSPQGSYNEQFF	TGTGCCAGCAGTCCTCAGGGGTCCTACAATGAGCAGTTCTTC
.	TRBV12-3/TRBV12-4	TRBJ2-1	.	CASSSGLDPFF	TGTGCCAGCAGTTCGGGCCTAGACCCGTTCTTC
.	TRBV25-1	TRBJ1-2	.	CASSETISGYTF	TGTGCCAGCAGTGAAACTATCAGTGGCTACACCTTC
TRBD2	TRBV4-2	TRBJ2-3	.	CASSPRSGGNTDTQYF	TGTGCCAGCAGCCCCAGGAGCGGGGGGAACACAGATACGCAGTATTTT
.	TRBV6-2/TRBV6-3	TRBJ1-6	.	CASSYLAISSNSPLHF	TGTGCCAGCAGTTACCTGGCAATTAGTTCAAATTCACCCCTCCACTTT
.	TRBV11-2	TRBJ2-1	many	CASSFFAAVEGSVYNEQFF	TGTGCCAGCAGCTTCTTCGCGGCTGTTGAGGGATCGGTCTACAATGAGCAGTTCTTC
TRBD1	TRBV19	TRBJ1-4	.	CASCELGDSANEKLFF	TGTGCCAGTTGTGAGTTAGGGGACAGTGCCAATGAAAAACTGTTTTTT
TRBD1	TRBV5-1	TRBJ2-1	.	CASSLWTGMGVRTYNEQLF	TGCGCCAGCAGCCTATGGACAGGGATGGGAGTAAGGACCTACAATGAGCAGCTCTTC
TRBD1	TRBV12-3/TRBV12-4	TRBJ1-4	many	CASTSQGIGEKLFF	TGTGCCAGCACTTCACAGGGGATTGGTGAAAAACTGTTTTTT
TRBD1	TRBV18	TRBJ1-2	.	CATNPGQFYGYTF	TGTGCCACAAACCCGGGACAGTTCTATGGCTACACCTTC
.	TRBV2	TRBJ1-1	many	CASLLERFEAFF	TGTGCCAGTTTGCTGGAACGGTTTGAAGCTTTCTTT